This T cell receptor beta chain was obtained from a study of cytomegalovirus exposure and HLA in healthy donors. Study-level points and caveats: The study put 150 or so TCR beta chains on its list as cytomegalovirus-associated.

The donors gave bone marrow, and they were healthy. Both 60 Vbeta primers and 13 Jbeta primers went into the PCR. Clones were read by immunoSEQ multiplex PCR, and TCRdb kept only the in-frame ones, dropping some. This sample carries 120,000 to 150,000 clones, around 78% of them seen once, and the ten largest clones take about 3%. A few counts support this clone. Its specificity is not known. Looked up from germline, CDR1 is SGHRS and CDR2 is YFSETQ. The trim removed 4 bases at V and 6 bases at J, leaving 7 bases unmatched. CDR3 length: 14 amino acids. Sequenced sample: PBMCs. The receptor was isolated from a man between 40 and 49 years old in good health and CMV-seropositive. This chain connects TRBV5-1 to TRBJ2-7; 10 bases line up with TRBD2. CDR3: CASSAGTSVVEQYF. CDR3 nucleotide sequence: TGCGCCAGCAGCGCGGGGACTAGCGTGGTCGAGCAGTACTTC.